These 32 T cell receptor beta chains were all obtained from the same sample, sequenced in a study of cytomegalovirus exposure and HLA in healthy donors. This PCR relied on a set of 60 Vbeta primers and 13 Jbeta primers. Profiling relied on immunoSEQ multiplex PCR, and the TCRdb table lists in-frame clones only, not all of them. Here the sample spans roughly 45,000 clones, around 58% being singletons. Sequencing input: PBMCs. These receptors were obtained from a man aged 60 to 75 in good health and CMV-seropositive.

This sequence joins TRBV2 and TRBJ2-7; 7 nucleotides match TRBD2. Germline CDR1 and CDR2: SNHLY and FYNNEI. V shed 1 base, J shed 3 bases, and the junction held 6 bases outside the gene matches. The CDR3 totals 15 residues. This CDR3 is CASSEGTGGLYEQYF. The CDR3 region has the DNA TGTGCCAGCAGTGAAGGGACGGGAGGTCTCTACGAGCAGTACTTC.

The CDR3 region is CATSRHPRDKLDAEAFF. In DNA, the CDR3 is TGTGCCACCAGCAGACATCCCCGGGACAAGCTTGACGCTGAAGCTTTCTTT. The chain joins TRBV15 to TRBJ1-1; TRBD1 is a possible D gene (6 bases). There are 17 residues in the CDR3. V gave up 2 bases and J gave up 6 bases, with 22 bases separating them. Germline V gene lookup returns CDR1 LNHNV and CDR2 YYDKDF (reference sequence).

This chain connects TRBV5-1 to TRBJ2-5; 10 nucleotides line up with TRBD1. The J segment lost 5 bases and the V segment lost 1 base, leaving 8 bases of the junction unmatched. CDR3 length equals 16 residues. CDR1 is SGHRS and CDR2 is YFSETQ in the germline V gene. The CDR3 DNA sequence: TGCGCCAGCAGCTTGAGTCCCGGGACAGGGGACGAGACCCAGTACTTC. Protein sequence: CASSLSPGTGDETQYF.

This chain links TRBV19 with TRBJ1-5; 9 bases agree with TRBD1. Germline trimming cut 5 bases from V and 1 base from J; bases unmatched to any gene: 3. The CDR3 length is 15 residues. The germline CDR1 and CDR2 sequences are LNHDA and SQIVND (reference sequence). CDR3: CASSLDRGSNQPQHF. The CDR3 region has the DNA TGTGCCAGTAGTTTGGACAGGGGAAGCAATCAGCCCCAGCATTTT.

The chain combines TRBV15 with TRBJ1-2; D gene unclear. CDR3 length: 15 amino acids. Between the trimmed V and J ends, which lost 0 bases and 4 bases, there was a span of 12 bases. From germline, CDR1 is LNHNV and CDR2 YYDKDF (reference sequence). The CDR3, as DNA: TGTGCCACCAGCAGAGATCTCGTAGAGGCCTATGGCTACACCTTC. This codes for CATSRDLVEAYGYTF.

This chain joins TRBV6-4 and TRBJ1-5, with unresolved D. From germline, CDR1 is MRHNA and CDR2 SNTAGT. Trimming stripped 3 bases from V and 7 bases from J, with 28 bases between. CDR3 length: 19 amino acids. The CDR3 is CASSDRRKRPPNSKQPQHF. In DNA, the CDR3 is TGTGCCAGCAGTGATAGGAGGAAAAGGCCCCCCAATTCAAAGCAGCCCCAGCATTTT.

This clone was seen a few times. V is TRBV4-3 and J is TRBJ2-4; D uncertain. V was cut by 0 bases and J by 8 bases, with 11 bases left in between. Germline CDR1 and CDR2: LGHNA and YSLEER. CDR3 size: 14 residues. As DNA, the CDR3 is TGCGCCAGCAGCCAAGAGGCAGGAATCGACATTCAGTACTTC. Translation gives CASSQEAGIDIQYF.

This clone has just a few counts. The genes are TRBV6-1 and TRBJ2-2, with 7 bases that match TRBD2. V dropped 1 base and J dropped 5; count of bases not matched to a gene: 10. Germline V lookup: CDR1 MNHNS, CDR2 SASEGT. The length of the CDR3 is 17 residues. The DNA of the CDR3 is TGTGCCAGCAGTGAAGGGGCGGGAGCGGGTCTAACCGGGGAGCTGTTTTTT. Encoded protein: CASSEGAGAGLTGELFF.

The chain recombines TRBV4-1 with TRBJ2-5; D is undetermined. This CDR3 has 16 residues. V was clipped by 3 bases and J by 1 base, with 15 bases between them. From germline, CDR1 is MGHRA and CDR2 YSYEKL. CDR3 amino acids: CASSHRHRRGQETQYF. CDR3 nucleotide sequence: TGCGCCAGCAGCCACCGCCACCGACGCGGCCAAGAGACCCAGTACTTC.

This clone was detected only a few times. This chain uses TRBV5-4 with TRBJ2-7; TRBD2 matches at 12 bases. The trim removed 4 bases at V and 7 bases at J, leaving 9 bases unmatched. This CDR3 is built from 15 residues. In germline, CDR1 is SGHNT, CDR2 YYREEE (reference sequence). The CDR3 nucleotides read TGTGCCAGCAGCCCGCCGGGACTAGCGGGCGGGGAGCAGTACTTC. Its protein is CASSPPGLAGGEQYF.

This clone has only one observation. This chain uses TRBV6-1 with TRBJ2-7; a possible D gene is TRBD2 (7 bases). The CDR3 totals 15 residues. V lost 8 bases to trimming and J lost 5 bases, with 22 bases between them. CDR1 and CDR2 (germline): MNHNS, SASEGT. This CDR3 is CASRKLGGAGNEQYF. CDR3 nucleotides: TGTGCCAGCCGGAAACTTGGGGGGGCGGGGAACGAGCAGTACTTC.

The chain combines TRBV6-5 with TRBJ2-1, with D perhaps TRBD1 (6 bases). The germline V gene encodes CDR1 MNHEY and CDR2 SVGAGI. V shed 6 bases and J shed 10 bases, with 22 bases lying between them. This CDR3 has 15 residues. The chain's CDR3 is CASRTGTLKGDEQFF. The CDR3 DNA follows: TGTGCCAGCAGAACCGGGACATTAAAGGGGGACGAGCAGTTCTTC.

This chain connects TRBV28 to TRBJ2-7; a weak D match, TRBD2 (7 bases). The CDR3 runs 18 residues. The ends were cut back, 2 bases at V and 1 base at J, with 21 bases in the middle. Germline V gives CDR1 MDHEN, CDR2 SYDVKM. The CDR3 DNA reads TGTGCCAGCAGTTTAACCGAGGGTCGGGGGGCTAAGTCCTACGAGCAGTACTTC. The encoded protein is CASSLTEGRGAKSYEQYF.

The V gene is TRBV19, the J gene TRBJ2-1, with 9 bases lining up with TRBD2. The CDR3 runs 16 residues. CDR1 is LNHDA and CDR2 is SQIVND in the germline V gene (reference sequence). V shed 4 bases and J 9 bases; nucleotides not matched to a gene: 13. The CDR3 DNA reads as TGTGCCAGTAGTACCGCCTTAGCGGGAGTAGGGGTTGAGCAGTTCTTC. This gives the protein CASSTALAGVGVEQFF.

This sequence joins TRBV4-1 and TRBJ2-1, with 10 bases matching TRBD2. V was clipped by 1 base and J by 5 bases; unmatched bases: 8. CDR3 length: 17 amino acids. CDR1 MGHRA and CDR2 YSYEKL come from the germline V gene. CDR3 in DNA: TGCGCCAGCAGCCAAGGTGGTCTGGGGACTAGCGACAATGAGCAGTTCTTC. Protein sequence: CASSQGGLGTSDNEQFF.

The V call is TRBV6-1, the J call TRBJ1-1, with D perhaps matching TRBD1 (5 bases). CDR3 length: 12 residues. Trimming stripped 5 bases from V and 5 bases from J, with 9 bases between. CDR1 is MNHNS, CDR2 SASEGT, per germline. In DNA, the CDR3 is TGTGCCAGCAGTCTCAGGGTTACTGAAGCTTTCTTT. It specifies CASSLRVTEAFF.

The chain has TRBV5-5 and TRBJ2-7; D perhaps matches TRBD2 (6 bases). CDR1 is SGHKS, CDR2 YYEKEE, per germline (reference sequence). The V gene lost 4 bases and the J gene lost 1 base, with 9 bases spanning the gap. CDR3 size: 13 residues. CDR3: CASSMGLSYEQYF. The CDR3 DNA sequence: TGTGCCAGCAGCATGGGACTGTCCTACGAGCAGTACTTC.

The rearrangement links TRBV2 to TRBJ2-5; TRBD1 matches 9 bases. J lost 4 bases, V lost 3 bases, and 6 bases had no gene match. Per germline, CDR1 SNHLY and CDR2 FYNNEI. CDR3 length: 15 residues. The CDR3 coding sequence is TGTGCCAGCAGTGACGGTCCGGACAGGGGAGAGACCCAGTACTTC. Protein product: CASSDGPDRGETQYF.

The count of this clone is one. The chain uses TRBV18 and TRBJ2-3, with 7 bases matching TRBD1. CDR1 is KGHSH, CDR2 LQKENI, per germline. This CDR3 has 15 amino acids. J gave up 3 bases and V 6 bases, and 9 bases lay outside the gene matches. CDR3 sequence reads: CASSLEDRKTDTQYF. DNA of the CDR3: TGTGCCAGCTCCCTCGAGGACAGGAAAACAGATACGCAGTATTTT.

The V and J genes are TRBV29-1 and TRBJ1-1, with 10 positions matching TRBD1. V lost 4 bases and J lost 4; bases outside the gene matches: 9. The germline V gene has CDR1 SQVTM and CDR2 ANQGSEA. The CDR3 covers 15 residues. CDR3 residues: CSVASPRTGGTEAFF. The CDR3 nucleotides are TGCAGCGTTGCCTCACCCCGGACAGGGGGCACTGAAGCTTTCTTT.

The chain recombines TRBV4-2 with TRBJ1-5, with 7 nucleotides matching TRBD1. The CDR3 contains 15 residues. Trimming at V came to 2 bases and at J to 4 bases, leaving 5 bases not matched to a gene. The germline V gene has CDR1 LGHNA and CDR2 YNFKEQ. The CDR3 reads CASSQTGDRNQPQHF. CDR3 sequence (DNA): TGTGCCAGCAGCCAAACGGGGGACAGAAATCAGCCCCAGCATTTT.

This clone was seen a few times. This sequence joins TRBV19 and TRBJ2-7; 10 nucleotides match TRBD2. The CDR3 sequence is 17 residues long. Germline V gene lookup returns CDR1 LNHDA and CDR2 SQIVND (reference sequence). The ends lost 4 bases at V and 2 bases at J; junction bases unmatched: 11. CDR3 in amino acids: CASSRASGRPEPYEQYF. CDR3 coding DNA: TGTGCCAGTAGTAGGGCTAGCGGGAGACCCGAACCCTACGAGCAGTACTTC.

The V and J genes are TRBV30 and TRBJ2-1, with 12 nucleotides matching TRBD2. The germline V gene has CDR1 GTSNPN and CDR2 SVGIG (reference sequence). V lost 8 bases to trimming and J lost 2 bases; unmatched junction nucleotides: 4. The CDR3 is 14 amino acids. CDR3 region: CAHRTSGTYNEQFF. CDR3 coding DNA: TGTGCCCACCGGACTAGCGGGACCTACAATGAGCAGTTCTTC.

The rearrangement joins TRBV28 to TRBJ1-5, with D maybe TRBD1 (5 bases). CDR1 is MDHEN and CDR2 is SYDVKM in the germline V gene. V was trimmed by 6 bases and J by 1 base, leaving 10 bases between them. CDR3 size: 14 residues. The CDR3 sequence: CASRGDLSNQPQHF. The CDR3 region has the DNA TGTGCCAGCAGAGGGGATTTGAGCAATCAGCCCCAGCATTTT.

This clone was seen a handful of times. The V call is TRBV4-2, the J call TRBJ1-5, with 7 bases fitting TRBD1. J lost 6 bases, V lost 4 bases, and 15 bases had no gene match. CDR3 size: 17 residues. The germline V gene encodes CDR1 LGHNA and CDR2 YNFKEQ. CDR3 bases: TGTGCCAGCAGCCCTTCATTTGGGAGACAGGGTAGTCAGCCCCAGCATTTT. As protein: CASSPSFGRQGSQPQHF.

The rearrangement links TRBV28 to TRBJ2-5; a possible D gene is TRBD1 (6 bases). The length of the CDR3 is 17 residues. CDR1 MDHEN and CDR2 SYDVKM come from the germline V gene. V gave up 1 base and J gave up 4 bases, with 19 bases separating them. The DNA of the CDR3 is TGTGCCAGCAGTTTATCCAGGGGATTTGGGGTTTCAGAGACCCAGTACTTC. Protein sequence: CASSLSRGFGVSETQYF.

The table lists this clone with a count of one. The chain uses TRBV10-3 and TRBJ2-7; tentative D call: TRBD1 (6 bases). The V gene lost 0 bases and the J gene lost 3 bases, with 15 bases spanning the gap. CDR3 length: 16 residues. Germline CDR1 ENHRY, CDR2 SYGVKD. DNA of the CDR3: TGTGCCATCAGTGAGTCGGACAGTCCGGGGAGCTACGAGCAGTACTTC. This codes for CAISESDSPGSYEQYF.

This sequence joins TRBV11-2 and TRBJ2-1; possible D gene TRBD2, 6 bases. This CDR3 comprises 15 residues. V gave up 5 bases and J gave up 3 bases, with 14 bases separating them. Germline lookup yields CDR1 SGHAT and CDR2 FQNNGV. This CDR3 is CASSALGRGYNEQFF. The CDR3, as DNA: TGTGCCAGCAGCGCCTTGGGGCGGGGCTACAATGAGCAGTTCTTC.

The chain joins TRBV19 to TRBJ2-7, with 7 nucleotides matching TRBD1. J was trimmed by 0 bases and V by 5 bases; bases with no gene match: 7. The CDR3 has 15 amino acids. Germline assignment: CDR1 LNHDA and CDR2 SQIVND (reference sequence). Here the CDR3 DNA reads TGTGCCAGTAGTGACCGGGACAGAAGCTCCTACGAGCAGTACTTC. Translation: CASSDRDRSSYEQYF.

The gene calls are TRBV27 and TRBJ1-5; possible D gene TRBD1, 6 bases. The V gene lost 0 bases and the J gene lost 7 bases, with 13 bases spanning the gap. CDR1 and CDR2 (germline): MNHEY, SMNVEV (reference sequence). The CDR3 totals 15 residues. The CDR3 spells CASSLSAGASQPQHF. The CDR3, as DNA: TGTGCCAGCAGTTTATCGGCAGGGGCTTCACAGCCCCAGCATTTT.

This CDR3 is CASSFQLAGPYEQYF. The CDR3 DNA reads as TGTGCCAGCAGTTTTCAACTAGCGGGACCCTACGAGCAGTACTTC. This sequence joins TRBV27 and TRBJ2-7; 10 bases match TRBD2. The CDR3 totals 15 residues. The germline V gene encodes CDR1 MNHEY and CDR2 SMNVEV (reference sequence). V lost 3 bases and J lost 2; bases outside the gene matches: 4.

The chain uses TRBV5-1 and TRBJ2-7; TRBD1 matches 10 bases. The junction had 5 bases not matched to a gene; V was cut back by 1 base and J by 7 bases. The CDR3 has 14 residues. CDR1 SGHRS and CDR2 YFSETQ come from the germline V gene. CDR3 nucleotide sequence: TGCGCCAGCAGCTTGCGACAGGGGGCTGGAGAGCAGTACTTC. Encoded protein: CASSLRQGAGEQYF.